This T cell receptor (beta chain) stems from a study of cytomegalovirus exposure and HLA in healthy donors. The PCR was carried out with 60 Vbeta primers and 13 Jbeta primers. The assay was immunoSEQ multiplex PCR, and TCRdb's table has in-frame clones only and misses some. The repertoire includes 120,000 or so clones, over 50% of them detected once, and roughly 8.6% sits in the top ten. As to this clone: The antigen remains undetermined.

The study, taken as a whole, reports: Whilst most TCR sequences proved rare, a subset of public TCRs occurred across many donors.

The CDR3 covers 22 residues. Germline values: CDR1 MNHNS, CDR2 SASEGT. V shed 0 bases and J shed 0 bases, with 27 bases lying between them. The TCR sequence derives from a woman in her thirties or forties in good health and CMV-seropositive. What was sequenced was PBMCs. The J gene is TRBJ1-5, the V gene TRBV6-1, with a possible D match to TRBD1 (6 bases). The CDR3: CASSEAVPGLTGAGASNQPQHF. The CDR3 nucleotides are TGTGCCAGCAGTGAAGCAGTCCCAGGGCTAACCGGCGCAGGGGCTAGCAATCAGCCCCAGCATTTT.